What follows describes a single T cell receptor beta chain. Its antigen is unknown. The data belong to a study of cytomegalovirus exposure and HLA in healthy donors. Overall study results and limits: In vitro testing confirmed three CMV-associated chains as specific for CMV antigens. The authors listed about 170 TCR beta chains as cytomegalovirus-associated.

Germline values: CDR1 LNHDA, CDR2 SQIVND (reference sequence). V shed 6 bases and J 2 bases; nucleotides not matched to a gene: 10. This CDR3 comprises 15 residues. Produced via immunoSEQ multiplex PCR; TCRdb's table is partial and in-frame only. Of more than 55,000 clones in the sample, 94% are singletons; the top ten hold roughly 0.6%. The chain recombines TRBV19 with TRBJ2-7; TRBD1 aligns across 7 bases. The sequencing sample was made of PBMCs. The sequence derives from a woman between 18 and 29 years old in good health and CMV-seronegative. The CDR3 DNA reads as TGTGCCAGTAGCCGAGGGGGCGCCGGAACCTACGAGCAGTACTTC. Translating gives CASSRGGAGTYEQYF.